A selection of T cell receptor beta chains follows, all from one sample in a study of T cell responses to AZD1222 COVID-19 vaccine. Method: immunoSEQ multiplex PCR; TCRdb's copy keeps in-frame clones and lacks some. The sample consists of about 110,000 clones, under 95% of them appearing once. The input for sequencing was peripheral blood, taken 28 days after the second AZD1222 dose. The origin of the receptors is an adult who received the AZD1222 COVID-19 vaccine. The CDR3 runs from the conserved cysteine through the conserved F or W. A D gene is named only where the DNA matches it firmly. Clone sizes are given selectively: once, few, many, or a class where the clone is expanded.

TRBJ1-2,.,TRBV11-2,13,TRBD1,TGTGCCAGCAGACAGGGGGCCCTAGATGGCTACACCTTC,CASRQGALDGYTF
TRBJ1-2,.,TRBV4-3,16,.,TGCGCCAGCAGCCAAACGACTAGGGGAATGAACTATGGCTACACCTTC,CASSQTTRGMNYGYTF
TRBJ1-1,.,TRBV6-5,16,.,TGTGCCAGCAGTTACTCGACACCCCCGAGGAACACTGAAGCTTTCTTT,CASSYSTPPRNTEAFF
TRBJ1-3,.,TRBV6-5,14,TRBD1,TGTGCCAGCAGTAACGGACAGGGAGGAAACACCATATATTTT,CASSNGQGGNTIYF
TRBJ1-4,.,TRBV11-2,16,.,TGTGCCAGCAGCTTAGGGACGGGACCGACTAATGAAAAACTGTTTTTT,CASSLGTGPTNEKLFF
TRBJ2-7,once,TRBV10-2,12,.,TGCGCCAGCAGAGACGATCGGTACGAGCAGTACTTC,CASRDDRYEQYF
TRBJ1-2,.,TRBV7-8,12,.,TGTGCCAGCAGCCCTGACACATACGGCTACACCTTC,CASSPDTYGYTF
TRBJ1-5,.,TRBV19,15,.,TGTGCCAGTAGTATTGCCAGGGTACATAATCAGCCCCAGCATTTT,CASSIARVHNQPQHF
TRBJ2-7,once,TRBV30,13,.,TGTGCCTGGAGTAAAGGGGGTCTGTACGAGCAGTACTTC,CAWSKGGLYEQYF
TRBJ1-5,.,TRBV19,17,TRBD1,TGTGCCAGTAGTCCAACGGGGGGACAGGGGGGAAATCAGCCCCAGCATTTT,CASSPTGGQGGNQPQHF
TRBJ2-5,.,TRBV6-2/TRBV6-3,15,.,TGTGCCAGCAGTCAGAAGACATTCCTTCAAGAGACCCAGTACTTC,CASSQKTFLQETQYF
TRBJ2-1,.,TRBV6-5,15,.,TGTGCCAGCAGTTACATCGGGAACCCAAACAATGAGCAGTTCTTC,CASSYIGNPNNEQFF
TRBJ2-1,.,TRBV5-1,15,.,TGCGCCAGCACAGGAGGGCACATTCCCTACAATGAGCAGTTCTTC,CASTGGHIPYNEQFF
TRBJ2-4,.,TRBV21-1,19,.,TGTGCCAGCAGCAAAAAGGGCGTAAAGGGGGCGCGGGCCAAAAACATTCAGTACTTC,CASSKKGVKGARAKNIQYF
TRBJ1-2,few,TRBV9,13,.,TGTGCCAGCAGCGTAGGTTCTAACTATGGCTACACCTTC,CASSVGSNYGYTF
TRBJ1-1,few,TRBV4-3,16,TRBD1,TGCGCCAGCAGCCAAGATAAGAGAAACAGGGGCCCTGAAGCTTTCTTT,CASSQDKRNRGPEAFF
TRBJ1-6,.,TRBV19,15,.,TGTGCCAGTAGGCAGCTTCAGGGAAATAATTCACCCCTCCACTTT,CASRQLQGNNSPLHF
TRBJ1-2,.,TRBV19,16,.,TGTGCCAGTAGTATAGCACAGGGAGCATTGATCTATGGCTACACCTTC,CASSIAQGALIYGYTF
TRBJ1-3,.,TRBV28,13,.,TGTGCCAGCAGTTCCGCCGACGGAAACACCATATATTTT,CASSSADGNTIYF
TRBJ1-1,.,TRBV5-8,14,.,TGTGCCAGCAGACCGATCAGGGTTAGCACTGAAGCTTTCTTT,CASRPIRVSTEAFF
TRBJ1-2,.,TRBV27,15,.,TGTGCCAGCAGTTCTCTTATTGGGGGAAACTATGGCTACACCTTC,CASSSLIGGNYGYTF
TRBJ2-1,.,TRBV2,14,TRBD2,TGTGCCAGCAGTGAAGGGCTAGCGGGAGCTGAGCAGTTCTTC,CASSEGLAGAEQFF
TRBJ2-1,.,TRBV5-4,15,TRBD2,TGTGCCAGCAGCTGGGGGACTAGCGGGAGAGGTGAGCAGTTCTTC,CASSWGTSGRGEQFF
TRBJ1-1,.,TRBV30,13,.,TGTGCCTGGAGCTGGGGGATGAACACTGAAGCTTTCTTT,CAWSWGMNTEAFF
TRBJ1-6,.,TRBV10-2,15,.,TGCGCCAGCAGTGAGTCCGGGCCGATTAATTCACCCCTCCACTTT,CASSESGPINSPLHF
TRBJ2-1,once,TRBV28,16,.,TGTGCCAGCAGTTTATTTCCCTGGGGCACCTACAATGAGCAGTTCTTC,CASSLFPWGTYNEQFF
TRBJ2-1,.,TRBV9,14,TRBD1,TGTGCCAGCAGCGTAGGAAACAGGGGCGATGAGCAGTTCTTC,CASSVGNRGDEQFF
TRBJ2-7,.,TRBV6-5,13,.,TGTGCCAGCTATGGGAGCCATTCAAACGAGCAGTACTTC,CASYGSHSNEQYF
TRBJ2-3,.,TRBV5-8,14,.,TGTGCCAGCAGCCTCCTAGGGCACACAGATACGCAGTATTTT,CASSLLGHTDTQYF
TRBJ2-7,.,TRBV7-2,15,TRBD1,TGTGCCAGCAGCTTCTACCGGGACAGGGGGCCCGAGCAGTACTTC,CASSFYRDRGPEQYF
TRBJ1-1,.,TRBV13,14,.,TGTGCCAGCAGCTTAAGGGGTATGAACACTGAAGCTTTCTTT,CASSLRGMNTEAFF
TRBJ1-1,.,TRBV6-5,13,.,TGTGCCAGCAGCAAGTGGGTTAACACTGAAGCTTTCTTT,CASSKWVNTEAFF
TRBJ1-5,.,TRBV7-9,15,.,TGTGCCAGCAGCTTGGGGCCGGGTAGCAATCAGCCCCAGCATTTT,CASSLGPGSNQPQHF
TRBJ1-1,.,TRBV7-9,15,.,TGTGCCAGCAGTCCCCTGGGAGGGGTCCACACTGAAGCTTTCTTT,CASSPLGGVHTEAFF
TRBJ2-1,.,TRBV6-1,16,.,TGTGCCAGCAGTGAAGCGAGCAGGGGCTCCTACAATGAGCAGTTCTTC,CASSEASRGSYNEQFF
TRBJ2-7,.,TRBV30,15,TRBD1,TGTGCCTGGAGTGGCGGGTCAGGGGGCTCCTACGAGCAGTACTTC,CAWSGGSGGSYEQYF
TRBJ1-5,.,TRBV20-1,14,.,TGCAGTGCTAGTAAACGGGATAGCAATCAGCCCCAGCATTTT,CSASKRDSNQPQHF
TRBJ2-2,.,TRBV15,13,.,TGTGCCACCAGCAGGGGGGTCACCGGGGAGCTGTTTTTT,CATSRGVTGELFF
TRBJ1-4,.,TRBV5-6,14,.,TGTGCCAGCAGCTTGGCCGAGGTTGGTGAAAAACTGTTTTTT,CASSLAEVGEKLFF
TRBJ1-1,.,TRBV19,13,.,TGTGCCAGTAGGAATGTGGGTATCACTGAAGCTTTCTTT,CASRNVGITEAFF
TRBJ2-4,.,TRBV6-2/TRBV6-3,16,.,TGTGCCAGCAGTTACTCGGTGACACTAGCCAAAAACATTCAGTACTTC,CASSYSVTLAKNIQYF
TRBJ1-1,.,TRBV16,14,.,TGTGCCAGCAGCCAATTTAGGGGAGGAACTGAAGCTTTCTTT,CASSQFRGGTEAFF
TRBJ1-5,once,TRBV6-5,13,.,TGTGCCAGCAGACTGGACACTTATCAGCCCCAGCATTTT,CASRLDTYQPQHF
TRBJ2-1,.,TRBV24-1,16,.,TGTGCCACCAGTGATTCGGGCCTAAGGAAAGGGGATGAGCAGTTCTTC,CATSDSGLRKGDEQFF
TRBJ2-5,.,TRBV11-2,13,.,TGTGCCAGCAGCCCTAGCGTCCAAGAGACCCAGTACTTC,CASSPSVQETQYF
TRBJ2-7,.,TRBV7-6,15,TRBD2,TGTGCCAGCAGCCCCTGGAGCGGGAGGGCAGACGAGCAGTACTTC,CASSPWSGRADEQYF
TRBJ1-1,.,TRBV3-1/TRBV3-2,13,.,TGTGCCAGCAGCCAGGAGAGTTTCACTGAAGCTTTCTTT,CASSQESFTEAFF
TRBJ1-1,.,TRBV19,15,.,TGTGCCAGTACCACGGCCCACCGGTTGAACACTGAAGCTTTCTTT,CASTTAHRLNTEAFF
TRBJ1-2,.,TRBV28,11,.,TGTGCCAGCAGGGACGACTATGGCTACACCTTC,CASRDDYGYTF
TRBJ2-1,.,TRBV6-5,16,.,TGTGCCAGCAGTTACTCCGGGGAGGGGGCGCGGAATGAGCAGTTCTTC,CASSYSGEGARNEQFF
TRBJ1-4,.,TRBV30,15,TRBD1,TGTGCCTGCCCGGGGCGGGCAGGGGGCGGTGAAAAACTGTTTTTT,CACPGRAGGGEKLFF
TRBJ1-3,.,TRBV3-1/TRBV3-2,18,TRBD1,TGTGCCAGCAGCCAAGAAGCAGGGGGCCCTAGCTCTGGAAACACCATATATTTT,CASSQEAGGPSSGNTIYF
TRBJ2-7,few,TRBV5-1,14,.,TGCGCCAGCAGCTTTAATCCCAGGGGCTACGAGCAGTACTTC,CASSFNPRGYEQYF
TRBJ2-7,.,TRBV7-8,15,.,TGTGCCAGCAGCTTAAGGGACACTTCCTCCTACGAGCAGTACTTC,CASSLRDTSSYEQYF
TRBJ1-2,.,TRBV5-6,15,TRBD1,TGTGCCAGCAGCCCCGACAGGGTGGCCAACTATGGCTACACCTTC,CASSPDRVANYGYTF